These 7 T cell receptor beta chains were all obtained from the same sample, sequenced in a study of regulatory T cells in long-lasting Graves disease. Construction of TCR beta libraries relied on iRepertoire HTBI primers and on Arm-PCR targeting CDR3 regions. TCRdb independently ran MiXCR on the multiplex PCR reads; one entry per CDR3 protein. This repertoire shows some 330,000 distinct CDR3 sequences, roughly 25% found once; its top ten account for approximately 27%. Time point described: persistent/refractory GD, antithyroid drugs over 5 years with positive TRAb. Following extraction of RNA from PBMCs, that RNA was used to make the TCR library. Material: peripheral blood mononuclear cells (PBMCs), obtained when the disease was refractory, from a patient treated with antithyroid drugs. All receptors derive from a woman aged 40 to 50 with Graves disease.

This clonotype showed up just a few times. CDR3 protein: CASSELAYDSYEQYF. DNA for the CDR3: TGTGCCAGCAGTGAATTAGCGTACGATTCCTACGAGCAGTACTTC. This sequence joins TRBV6-1 and TRBJ2-7; D possibly corresponds to TRBD2 (5 bases). V was pared by 2 bases and J by 1 base, with 12 bases between. The CDR3 has 15 residues. Germline loops: CDR1 MNHNS, CDR2 SASEGT.

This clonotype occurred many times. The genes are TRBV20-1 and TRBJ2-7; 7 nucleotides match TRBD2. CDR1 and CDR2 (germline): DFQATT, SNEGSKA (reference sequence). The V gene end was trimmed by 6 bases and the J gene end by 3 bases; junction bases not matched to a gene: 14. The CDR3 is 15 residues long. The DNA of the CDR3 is TGCAGTGCCCCCGGGGGGAGGGGTGCAATCTACGAGCAGTACTTC. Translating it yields CSAPGGRGAIYEQYF.

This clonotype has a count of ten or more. This chain's CDR3 is CASRMVAGGYEQYF. DNA for the CDR3: TGTGCCAGCCGGATGGTAGCGGGAGGGTACGAGCAGTACTTC. This chain joins TRBV13 and TRBJ2-7; 11 nucleotides line up with TRBD2. Looked up from germline, CDR1 is PRHDT and CDR2 is FYEKMQ (reference sequence). There are 14 residues in the CDR3. The J segment lost 4 bases and the V segment lost 8 bases, leaving 7 bases of the junction unmatched.

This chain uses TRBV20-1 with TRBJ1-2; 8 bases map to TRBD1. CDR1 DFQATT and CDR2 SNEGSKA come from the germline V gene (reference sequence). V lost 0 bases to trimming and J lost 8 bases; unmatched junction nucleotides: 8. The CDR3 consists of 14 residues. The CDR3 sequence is CSARDDRGSVGYTF. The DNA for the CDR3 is TGCAGTGCTAGAGATGACAGGGGATCAGTCGGCTACACCTTC.

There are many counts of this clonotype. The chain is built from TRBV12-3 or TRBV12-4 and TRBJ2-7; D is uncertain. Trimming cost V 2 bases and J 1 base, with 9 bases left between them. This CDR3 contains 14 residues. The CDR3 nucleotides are TGTGCCAGCAGTTTAAGCGACAAATCCTACGAGCAGTACTTC. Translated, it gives CASSLSDKSYEQYF.

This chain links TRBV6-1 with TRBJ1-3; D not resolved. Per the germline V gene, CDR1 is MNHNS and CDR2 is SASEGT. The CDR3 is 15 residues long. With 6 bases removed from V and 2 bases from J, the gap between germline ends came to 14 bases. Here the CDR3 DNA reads TGTGCCAGCAGACCTTCCGGAGCTACTGGAAACACCATATATTTT. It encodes CASRPSGATGNTIYF.

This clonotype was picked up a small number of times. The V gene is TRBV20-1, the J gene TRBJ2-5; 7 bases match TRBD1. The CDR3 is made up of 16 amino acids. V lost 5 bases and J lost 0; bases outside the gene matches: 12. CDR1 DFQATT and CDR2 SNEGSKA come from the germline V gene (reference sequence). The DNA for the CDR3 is TGCAGTGCTTCTCCGTCCTGGGACAGCGACCAAGAGACCCAGTACTTC. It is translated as CSASPSWDSDQETQYF.